Following are 12 T cell receptor beta chains from one sample sequenced in a study of T cells in Graves' hyperthyroidism and ophthalmopathy. RNA transcripts yielded amplified TCR beta CDR3 regions. First-round RT-PCR with HTBI primers amplified the TCR CDR3 region. TCRdb independently ran MiXCR on the multiplex PCR reads; one entry per CDR3 protein. The sample gives about 720,000 distinct CDR3 sequences, approximately 19% of which show up once; over 15% is in the top ten. Input material: blood. Receptors were obtained from a woman in her forties or fifties with Graves' hyperthyroidism that later progressed to Graves' ophthalmopathy.

This clonotype was counted only a few times. The CDR3 bases are TGTGCCAGCAGTAAATTAAACCGGGACAGGGGACACAATGAGCAGTTCTTC. Translated, it gives CASSKLNRDRGHNEQFF. The chain carries TRBV2 and TRBJ2-1; 10 bases line up with TRBD1. Germline V gives CDR1 SNHLY, CDR2 FYNNEI. The V and J ends lost 5 bases and 5 bases, in that order; junction bases with no gene match: 12. CDR3 length equals 17 residues.

This clonotype has at least ten counts. The chain uses TRBV2 and TRBJ1-2; maybe TRBD1 (5 bases). CDR3 size: 17 residues. Germline CDR1 SNHLY, CDR2 FYNNEI. V lost 1 base and J lost 1, with 16 bases in between. The CDR3 reads CASSEGGQGRGNYGYTF. The DNA of the CDR3 is TGTGCCAGCAGTGAAGGCGGCCAGGGACGGGGTAACTATGGCTACACCTTC.

This clonotype was found many times. The chain links TRBV5-5 to TRBJ2-3; the D gene could be TRBD1 or TRBD2 (5 bases each). In germline, CDR1 is SGHKS, CDR2 YYEKEE (reference sequence). This CDR3 has 16 amino acids. The germline V and J ends were trimmed by 4 bases and 1 base, with 16 bases remaining between them. The CDR3 nucleotides are TGTGCCAGCAGCAACCCGTGGGACCCTGGCACAGATACGCAGTATTTT. Translating gives CASSNPWDPGTDTQYF.

This clonotype showed up many times. The J gene is TRBJ1-2, the V gene TRBV9, with D uncertain. The V gene lost 3 bases and the J gene lost 4 bases, with 13 bases spanning the gap. This CDR3 has 14 amino acids. Germline lookup yields CDR1 SGDLS and CDR2 YYNGEE. In nucleotides, the CDR3 is TGTGCCAGCAGCGAGGGAGGTCGGGGCTATGGCTACACCTTC. This codes for CASSEGGRGYGYTF.

This clonotype was recorded many times. The V and J genes are TRBV7-2 and TRBJ2-5; D may be TRBD1 (6 bases). V lost 2 bases to trimming and J lost 2 bases, with 12 bases between them. This CDR3 spans 15 amino acids. Germline V gene data show CDR1 as SGHTA and CDR2 as FQGNSA. CDR3 in amino acids: CASSLTPGQQETQYF. The CDR3 region has the DNA TGTGCCAGCAGCTTAACCCCTGGACAGCAAGAGACCCAGTACTTC.

The chain joins TRBV11-3 to TRBJ2-2, with D maybe TRBD2 (6 bases). CDR1 is SGHNT and CDR2 is YENEEA in the germline V gene. With 0 bases removed from V and 5 bases from J, the gap between germline ends came to 16 bases. CDR3 length: 17 residues. The CDR3 loop is CASSLDPDRGRTGELFF. DNA for the CDR3: TGTGCCAGCAGCTTAGACCCCGACCGGGGGAGAACCGGGGAGCTGTTTTTT. Combining the CDR3 with reference TRBV11-3 and TRBJ2-2 gives the whole variable domain EAGVVQSPRYKIIEKKQPVAFWCNPISGHNTLYWYLQNLGQGPELLIRYENEEAVDDSQLPKDRFSAERLKGVDSTLKIQPAELGDSAVYLCASSLDPDRGRTGELFFGEGSRLTVL.

The V gene is TRBV5-4, the J gene TRBJ2-3; the D gene is possibly TRBD1 (6 bases). CDR1 and CDR2 from the germline V gene are SGHNT and YYREEE (reference sequence). The CDR3 is 15 amino acids. Trimming left V 4 bases short and J 0 bases short, with 12 bases between. As DNA, the CDR3 is TGTGCCAGCAGCCGTGCAGGGGTGAGCACAGATACGCAGTATTTT. Its protein is CASSRAGVSTDTQYF.

CDR3 bases: TGCAGCGCGCCGGGGCAGGGATCGAACACCGGGGAGCTGTTTTTT. Its translation: CSAPGQGSNTGELFF. The J gene is TRBJ2-2, the V gene TRBV29-1; D may be TRBD1 or TRBD2 (5 bases each). CDR1 is SQVTM and CDR2 is ANQGSEA in the germline V gene. The CDR3 contains 15 residues. V lost 7 bases to trimming and J lost 0 bases, with 15 bases between them.

The chain joins TRBV2 to TRBJ2-1, with no clear D. Germline lookup yields CDR1 SNHLY and CDR2 FYNNEI. V lost 4 bases, J lost 2 bases, and 15 bases lay in between. The CDR3 covers 16 residues. The CDR3 region has the DNA TGTGCCAGCAGTGTAACCCGCTCTTCGGCCTACAATGAGCAGTTCTTC. Protein sequence: CASSVTRSSAYNEQFF.

This clonotype was seen more than once but under ten times. The chain uses TRBV7-9 and TRBJ2-1; D is unresolved. The germline V gene has CDR1 SEHNR and CDR2 FQNEAQ (reference sequence). The CDR3 has 14 amino acids. Trimming shortened V by 0 bases and J by 5 bases, and 8 bases separated the two germline ends. CDR3 DNA sequence: TGTGCCAGCAGCTTAGCCAGATCAAACAATGAGCAGTTCTTC. Its translation: CASSLARSNNEQFF. The entire variable domain, with the rest obtained from reference TRBV7-9 and TRBJ2-1, is as follows: DTGVSQNPRHKITKRGQNVTFRCDPISEHNRLYWYRQTLGQGPEFLTYFQNEAQLEKSRLLSDRFSAERPKGSFSTLEIQRTEQGDSAMYLCASSLARSNNEQFFGPGTRLTVL.

This clonotype was detected many times. The chain is built from TRBV6-1 and TRBJ2-1; 10 nucleotides align to TRBD2. This CDR3 region has 15 residues. The V gene end was trimmed by 5 bases and the J gene end by 8 bases; junction bases not matched to a gene: 9. The germline CDR1 and CDR2 sequences are MNHNS and SASEGT. As DNA, the CDR3 is TGTGCCAGCAGTTCCCGGCCTAGCGGGGGCTATGAGCAGTTCTTC. Amino acid sequence: CASSSRPSGGYEQFF.

The J gene is TRBJ2-1, the V gene TRBV19, with 13 bases identical to TRBD2. The CDR3 spans 16 residues. Per the germline V gene, CDR1 is LNHDA and CDR2 is SQIVND (reference sequence). V was pared by 6 bases and J by 6 bases, with 8 bases of the junction left unmatched. The DNA of the CDR3 is TGTGCCAGTAGCCTTACTAGCGGGGGGGGGAGCAATGAGCAGTTCTTC. As protein: CASSLTSGGGSNEQFF.